Sequencing of this TCR beta chain was carried out in a study of cytomegalovirus exposure and HLA in healthy donors. Study conclusions and caveats: Researchers reported that three CMV-associated chains were confirmed in vitro as CMV antigen-specific. Rare sequences made up most TCRs, while some public TCRs were found in many donors.

Concerning this clone: Its antigen is unknown.

TCRdb keeps only in-frame clones here, not all; method: immunoSEQ multiplex PCR. The sample contains around 190,000 clones, approximately 89% of which appear only once. Germline CDR1 reads SQVTM; CDR2 reads ANQGSEA. The J segment lost 6 bases and the V segment lost 2 bases, leaving 2 bases of the junction unmatched. This CDR3 region has 13 residues. Sequenced sample: PBMCs. The V and J genes are TRBV29-1 and TRBJ2-3, with 10 bases aligning to TRBD2. The TCR comes from a man aged 25 to 40 in good health and CMV-seropositive. The CDR3 nucleotides read TGCAGCGTTGAAACTAGCGGGGCTGATACGCAGTATTTT. It specifies CSVETSGADTQYF.